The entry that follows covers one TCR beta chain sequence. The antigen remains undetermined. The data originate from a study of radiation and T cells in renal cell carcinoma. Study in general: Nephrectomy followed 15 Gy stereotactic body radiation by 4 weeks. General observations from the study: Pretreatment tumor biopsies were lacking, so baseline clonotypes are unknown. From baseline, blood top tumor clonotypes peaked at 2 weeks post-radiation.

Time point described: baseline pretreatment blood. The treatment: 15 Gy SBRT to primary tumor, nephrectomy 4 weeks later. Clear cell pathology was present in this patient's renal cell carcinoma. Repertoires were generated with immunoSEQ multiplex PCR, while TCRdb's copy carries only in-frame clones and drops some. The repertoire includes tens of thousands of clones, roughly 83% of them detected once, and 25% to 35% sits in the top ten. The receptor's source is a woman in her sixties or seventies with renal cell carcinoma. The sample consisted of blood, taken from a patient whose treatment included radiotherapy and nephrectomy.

The CDR3 DNA reads TGTGCCAGCAGTTTCTCCGGGATGGGATTGGATCAGCCCCAGCATTTT. Its protein product is CASSFSGMGLDQPQHF. The J gene is TRBJ1-5, the V gene TRBV27; no firm D call. The V gene's germline CDR1 is MNHEY and CDR2 SMNVEV (reference sequence). The ends were cut back, 3 bases at V and 5 bases at J, with 17 bases in the middle. The CDR3 totals 16 residues.